Below are 18 T cell receptor beta chains sequenced from a single sample in a study of blood T cells in healthy people across ages. The authors ran a second PCR of about 7 to 11 cycles using a sample-barcoded 5' primer and a J-beta primer mix. MiXCR, applied by TCRdb to the 5' RACE reads, yields one record per CDR3 protein. This table has just under 900,000 distinct CDR3 sequences, roughly 26% appearing once. The sequencing input was blood. The receptors derive from a woman over 75 in good health.

Turning to this clonotype: A much larger clone differs by one base, so this may be a read error. The rearrangement links TRBV20-1 to TRBJ1-6, with D maybe TRBD1 (6 bases). Germline-derived CDR1 and CDR2 are DFQATT and SNEGSKA (reference sequence). This CDR3 spans 15 amino acids. V lost 1 base and J 6 bases, leaving 13 bases between the germline ends. The CDR3 bases are TGCAGTGCTAGAGGCAGGGGCTCCGGTAATTCACCCCTCCACTTT. It is translated as CSARGRGSGNSPLHF.

The V and J genes are TRBV19 and TRBJ1-2; 12 positions agree with TRBD1. V shed 5 bases, J shed 7 bases, and the junction held 11 bases outside the gene matches. This CDR3 is 16 amino acids long. The V gene's germline CDR1 is LNHDA and CDR2 SQIVND (reference sequence). The CDR3 is CASSGRRDRGHSGYTF. CDR3 sequence (DNA): TGTGCCAGTAGTGGCCGGAGGGACAGGGGGCACTCTGGCTACACCTTC.

This clonotype came up many times. The CDR3 bases are TGTGCCAGCACGGGGGGGACTAGAGCGTCGGGGACGCAGTATTTT. It yields the protein CASTGGTRASGTQYF. The genes are TRBV6-1 and TRBJ2-3; the match to TRBD2 covers 8 bases. This CDR3 contains 15 residues. Unmatched junction bases numbered 15, after V lost 7 bases and J lost 9 bases. Per the germline V gene, CDR1 is MNHNS and CDR2 is SASEGT.

This clonotype was counted at least ten times. The chain combines TRBV4-2 with TRBJ2-1; weak D call: TRBD2 (5 bases). Trimming left V 0 bases short and J 15 bases short, with 18 bases between. Germline V gene data show CDR1 as LGHNA and CDR2 as YNFKEQ. The CDR3 spans 14 residues. The CDR3 reads CASSQDLSSPDWFF. In DNA, the CDR3 is TGTGCCAGCAGCCAAGATTTGTCGTCCCCGGACTGGTTCTTC.

The V call is TRBV7-2, the J call TRBJ2-5; 8 nucleotides agree with TRBD1. V gave up 5 bases and J gave up 2 bases; unmatched junction bases: 10. Germline values: CDR1 SGHTA, CDR2 FQGNSA. The CDR3 is 16 residues long. CDR3 nucleotides: TGTACCAGCAGCCCCAACGGACAGGGAAGACAAGAGACCCAGTACTTC. This codes for CTSSPNGQGRQETQYF.

In this sample, this clonotype turned up many times. V is TRBV5-8 and J is TRBJ2-6; no firm D call. Germline V CDR1 and CDR2: SGHTS, YDEGEE. V was pared by 0 bases and J by 0 bases, with 7 bases between. This CDR3 is built from 16 residues. The DNA of the CDR3 is TGTGCCAGCAGCTTGGGACCCCACTCTGGGGCCAACGTCCTGACTTTC. Translation: CASSLGPHSGANVLTF. The complete variable domain, with remaining parts taken from reference TRBV5-8 and TRBJ2-6, reads EAGVTQSPTHLIKTRGQQATLRCSPISGHTSVYWYQQALGLGLQFLLWYDEGEERNRGNFPPRFSGRQFPNYSSELNVNALELEDSALYLCASSLGPHSGANVLTFGAGSRLTVL.

Worth noting for this clonotype: A much larger clonotype is one base distant, so this may be a read error. The chain links TRBV6-2 or TRBV6-3 to TRBJ1-1; possibly TRBD1 for D (6 bases). The CDR3 runs to 13 residues. With 2 bases removed from V and 6 bases from J, the gap between germline ends came to 10 bases. Looked up from germline, CDR1 is MNHEY and CDR2 is SVGEGT. The CDR3 sequence: CASSYRGHAEAFF. The DNA for the CDR3 is TGTGCCAGCAGTTACCGGGGACATGCTGAAGCTTTCTTT.

The V gene is TRBV30, the J gene TRBJ2-3; unclear D gene. Germline V gives CDR1 GTSNPN, CDR2 SVGIG (reference sequence). The CDR3 is 12 amino acids. The V gene lost 7 bases and the J gene lost 0 bases, with 8 bases spanning the gap. The CDR3 reads CASAGSTDTQYF. CDR3 DNA: TGTGCCTCGGCAGGCAGCACAGATACGCAGTATTTT.

A few counts support this clonotype. V is TRBV6-1 and J is TRBJ2-2; D is ambiguous. This CDR3 spans 13 amino acids. Trimming took 4 bases from V and 4 from J, leaving 7 bases between them. CDR1 is MNHNS and CDR2 is SASEGT in the germline V gene. CDR3 region: CASSGSVTGELFF. The CDR3 nucleotides read TGTGCCAGCAGTGGTTCCGTCACCGGGGAGCTGTTTTTT.

This chain joins TRBV7-2 and TRBJ2-2, with D maybe TRBD2 (7 bases). The CDR3 extends over 17 amino acids. Germline V gene sequence: CDR1 SGHTA, CDR2 FQGNSA. V was shortened by 0 bases and J by 4 bases, with 15 bases between the two germline ends. The CDR3 DNA reads as TGTGCCAGCAGCTTAGCTGCGGCGGGGGCGGGCACCGGGGAGCTGTTTTTT. It is translated as CASSLAAAGAGTGELFF. The variable domain in full, with the rest retrieved from reference TRBV7-2 and TRBJ2-2, is GAGVSQSPSNKVTEKGKDVELRCDPISGHTALYWYRQSLGQGLEFLIYFQGNSAPDKSGLPSDRFSAERTGGSVSTLTIQRTQQEDSAVYLCASSLAAAGAGTGELFFGEGSRLTVL.

There are many counts of this clonotype. The chain recombines TRBV20-1 with TRBJ2-5; TRBD2 matches 12 bases. The CDR3 is 15 amino acids. CDR1 DFQATT and CDR2 SNEGSKA come from the germline V gene (reference sequence). The V and J ends lost 8 bases and 0 bases, in that order; junction bases with no gene match: 7. CDR3 bases: TGCAGTTACCTAGCGGGGGGGCTTTACCAAGAGACCCAGTACTTC. Translating it yields CSYLAGGLYQETQYF.

Concerning this clonotype itself: At one of its ends the junction is not consistent with the germline gene, which may arise from a read error. V gene TRBV5-1 combines with J gene TRBJ1-5; D gene uncertain. Germline CDR1 SGHRS, CDR2 YFSETQ. This CDR3 contains 13 residues. The CDR3 here is CASSSEGNQPRHF. The CDR3 bases are TGCGCCAGCAGCTCGGAGGGAAATCAGCCCCGGCATTTT.

This clonotype was counted once. V usage is TRBV29-1 and J usage is TRBJ2-1; 9 bases line up with TRBD2. V lost 4 bases to trimming and J lost 0 bases; unmatched junction nucleotides: 10. Germline values: CDR1 SQVTM, CDR2 ANQGSEA. CDR3 length equals 17 residues. In DNA, the CDR3 is TGCAGCGTTGGGGGGCTAGCGGGAATACGCTCCTACAATGAGCAGTTCTTC. Translated: CSVGGLAGIRSYNEQFF.

This clonotype was counted many times. The V call is TRBV7-9, the J call TRBJ2-1; 8 nucleotides agree with TRBD1. The germline CDR1 and CDR2 sequences are SEHNR and FQNEAQ (reference sequence). This CDR3 comprises 18 residues. V was clipped by 7 bases and J by 0 bases; unmatched bases: 14. This CDR3 is CASMRTGNGPGSYNEQFF. DNA of the CDR3: TGTGCCAGCATGCGGACAGGGAACGGTCCTGGCTCCTACAATGAGCAGTTCTTC. Combining the CDR3 with reference TRBV7-9 and TRBJ2-1 gives the whole variable domain DTGVSQNPRHKITKRGQNVTFRCDPISEHNRLYWYRQTLGQGPEFLTYFQNEAQLEKSRLLSDRFSAERPKGSFSTLEIQRTEQGDSAMYLCASMRTGNGPGSYNEQFFGPGTRLTVL.

This clonotype was observed a few times. The DNA for the CDR3 is TGTGCCAGCAGCTTAGGCGTAGTCGGGGGCACAGATACGCAGTATTTT. Translated, it gives CASSLGVVGGTDTQYF. The V and J genes are TRBV7-2 and TRBJ2-3, with D possibly being TRBD2 (5 bases). Germline V gene lookup returns CDR1 SGHTA and CDR2 FQGNSA. The CDR3 is made up of 16 amino acids. Between the trimmed V and J ends, which lost 1 base and 1 base, there was a span of 12 bases. The full variable domain, completed using reference TRBV7-2 and TRBJ2-3, is GAGVSQSPSNKVTEKGKDVELRCDPISGHTALYWYRQSLGQGLEFLIYFQGNSAPDKSGLPSDRFSAERTGGSVSTLTIQRTQQEDSAVYLCASSLGVVGGTDTQYFGPGTRLTVL.

V is TRBV4-2 and J is TRBJ1-2, with 10 bases identical to TRBD1. Per the germline V gene, CDR1 is LGHNA and CDR2 is YNFKEQ. The CDR3 spans 15 residues. After removal of 1 base from V and 5 bases from J, the junction contained 4 bases not matched to a gene. The chain's CDR3 is CASSQGGTGVYGYTF. CDR3 nucleotides: TGTGCCAGCAGCCAAGGCGGGACAGGGGTGTATGGCTACACCTTC.

The chain recombines TRBV7-2 with TRBJ1-2; 7 bases are a match to TRBD1. The ends lost 5 bases at V and 6 bases at J; junction bases unmatched: 15. CDR3 length equals 16 residues. Germline assignment: CDR1 SGHTA and CDR2 FQGNSA. CDR3 amino acids: CASSINPSDRVHGYTF. In DNA form, the CDR3 reads TGTGCCAGCAGCATAAATCCGAGCGACAGGGTACATGGCTACACCTTC.

This chain uses TRBV7-9 with TRBJ2-2; 7 nucleotides agree with TRBD1. From germline, CDR1 is SEHNR and CDR2 FQNEAQ (reference sequence). The V segment lost 9 bases and the J segment 1 base; nucleotides outside the gene matches: 8. The CDR3 extends over 15 amino acids. The CDR3 bases are TGTGCCAGTACTGCCGGGACAGAGAACACCGGGGAGCTGTTTTTT. Residues: CASTAGTENTGELFF. Full variable domain (rest looked up from reference TRBV7-9 and TRBJ2-2): DTGVSQNPRHKITKRGQNVTFRCDPISEHNRLYWYRQTLGQGPEFLTYFQNEAQLEKSRLLSDRFSAERPKGSFSTLEIQRTEQGDSAMYLCASTAGTENTGELFFGEGSRLTVL.